The subject of this entry is one T cell receptor (beta chain). No antigen is known for it. This CDR3 is 15 amino acids long. The V and J ends lost 7 bases and 2 bases respectively, with 15 bases between them. Germline V lookup: CDR1 LNHDA, CDR2 SQIVND (reference sequence). This sample stems from a study of T cell responses to AZD1222 COVID-19 vaccine. Study-wide points: Only 5 or 6 individuals given AZD1222 were seropositive at baseline.

Here immunoSEQ multiplex PCR was the method, and the copy in TCRdb shows in-frame clones only, minus some. The table includes roughly 160,000 clones, approximately 94% detected once. The sample here was peripheral blood, taken on day 0 of AZD1222 vaccination. The clonotype comes from an adult in good health. The V gene is TRBV19, the J gene TRBJ2-1; D not resolved. CDR3 in amino acids: CASTPLGRTYNEQFF. CDR3 DNA sequence: TGTGCCAGTACCCCCCTAGGGCGGACCTACAATGAGCAGTTCTTC.